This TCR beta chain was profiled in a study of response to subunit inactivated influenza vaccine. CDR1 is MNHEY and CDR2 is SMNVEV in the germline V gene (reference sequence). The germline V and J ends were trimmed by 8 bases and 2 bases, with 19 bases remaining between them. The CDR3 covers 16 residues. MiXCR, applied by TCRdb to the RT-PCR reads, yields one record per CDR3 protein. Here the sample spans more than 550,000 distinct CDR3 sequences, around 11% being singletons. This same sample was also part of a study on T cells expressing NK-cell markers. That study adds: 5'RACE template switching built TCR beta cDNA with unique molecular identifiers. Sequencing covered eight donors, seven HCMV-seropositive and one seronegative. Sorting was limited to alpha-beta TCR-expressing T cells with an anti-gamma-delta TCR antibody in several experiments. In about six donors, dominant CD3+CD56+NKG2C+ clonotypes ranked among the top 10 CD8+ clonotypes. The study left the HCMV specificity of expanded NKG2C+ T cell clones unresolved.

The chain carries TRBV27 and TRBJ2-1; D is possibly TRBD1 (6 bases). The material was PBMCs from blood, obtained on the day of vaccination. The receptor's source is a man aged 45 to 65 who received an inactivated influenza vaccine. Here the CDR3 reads CASRAYRGGAYNEQFF. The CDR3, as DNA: TGTGCCAGCCGGGCGTATCGAGGGGGAGCCTACAATGAGCAGTTCTTC.